The source of this T cell receptor (beta chain) is a study of beta chain features in type 1 diabetes (dated by TCRdb to the late 2010s). About the full investigation: Mean age, gender distribution, total cell number and subset yield were not different between patients and healthy donors. A total of some 100,000,000 sorted cells were examined across all samples, and a strong correlation was observed between cell number per subset and RNA yield. In the study, recently diagnosed type 1 diabetes patients and matched healthy donors were compared on the TCRB repertoires of their sorted circulating CD4+ T cell subsets. Regulatory and stem cell-like memory subsets were obtained from only 8 patients and roughly 8 healthy donors, while naive and central memory subsets were obtained from all 28 donors.

On the study overall, not on this receptor specifically: A moderate but significant shortening of TCRB CDR3 length was observed in type 1 diabetes patients in all four CD4+ subsets. Shorter templates might be favored by PCR, yet because patient and control samples were amplified and corrected together, any such skew would affect both groups equally. The naive, central memory and regulatory TCRB repertoires appeared to resemble one another more closely among patients than among healthy donors. Only small numbers of individuals were included in the HLA sub-analyses, which left unresolved whether HLA type had any influence on TCRB rearrangement. Fewer insertions and more nucleotide deletions at VDJ recombination sites were observed in patients with type 1 diabetes, implying thymic rearrangement abnormalities. Because cDNA was sequenced instead of genomic DNA, activated cells with high expression could be over-represented, although the groups did not differ in activation or CD3 levels.

Remarks on this clone: Its specific antigen is unknown. The input lacks base qualities; no much larger clone sits a single base away.

Via the germline V gene, CDR1 is SGDLS and CDR2 YYNGEE. V loses 4 bases of germline sequence and J loses 4 bases, and the interval between the two ends is 24 bases. CDR3 length: 18 amino acids, cysteine to phenylalanine. Only the CDR3 part of the read is kept: 54 bases, read in frame from the first base. Each donor gave one peripheral blood draw, averaging around 120 mL, which was collected into heparinised tubes. Naive, central memory, regulatory and stem cell-like memory CD4+ T cells were sorted on a BD FACSAria II using a panel including CD45RO, CCR7, CD25, CD127, CD95 and CD27. A purity above 95% was achieved for all sorted populations. PBMCs were separated immediately by Lymphoprep density gradient centrifugation and were stained directly, without being cultured. So that batch effects would be minimized, each experiment stained and sorted samples in pairs, pairing one healthy donor with one patient.

The entire amount of isolated RNA was reverse transcribed using the High Capacity cDNA Reverse Transcription Kit, so the sequenced TCRB transcripts were expressed ones. Deep immunoSEQ sequencing was applied to naive, central memory and regulatory T cell samples, giving an average of roughly 3.5 million total reads per sample. Sorted cells were lysed in RLT buffer, and RNA was extracted using DNase-treated RNeasy Micro or Mini kits according to cell number. To prevent cross-contamination, each cell subset was processed individually, whereas patient and healthy donor samples were processed jointly. Using the immunoSEQ multiplex PCR, TCRB sequences were amplified from cDNA into 87-bp fragments spanning the CDR3 region. The amplicons were sequenced using the Illumina HiSeq platform. Processing in the source paper ran as follows. PCR bias was corrected computationally using synthetic template baselines, and reads within Hamming distance 2 were collapsed, with unmergeable singletons discarded. By aligning reads against IMGT, V, D and J genes, CDR3 length, and insertions or deletions at six rearrangement sites were assigned. Clonotype counts were normalized to sorted cell number within each subset before computing true diversity and Gini coefficients with the tcR R package. The overlap coefficient, calculated on TCRB nucleotide sequences, was used to quantify repertoire sharing. The table comes from immuneACCESS by way of TCRdb, which keeps in-frame sequences with V and J called. Part of the clones is missing from these tables; in studies checked, under half for an unresolved V gene and the rest for unknown reasons. V and J calls and clone size are copied from that table; D and trimming were computed from the DNA. In this sample the table shows roughly 300,000 clones, 11% to 15% of which occur a single time. In total, the top ten clones hold under 8.5% of the sample.

The V gene is TRBV9 and the J gene is TRBJ2-1; tentative D gene TRBD1, with 5 bases matching. This TCR derives from a young man in good health. Specimen: central memory CD4+ T cells from blood. The DNA sequence is TGTGCCAGCAGCCCGGAACCGCCAGGGTGGTTCTCTTACAATGAGCAGTTCTTC. This encodes CASSPEPPGWFSYNEQFF.